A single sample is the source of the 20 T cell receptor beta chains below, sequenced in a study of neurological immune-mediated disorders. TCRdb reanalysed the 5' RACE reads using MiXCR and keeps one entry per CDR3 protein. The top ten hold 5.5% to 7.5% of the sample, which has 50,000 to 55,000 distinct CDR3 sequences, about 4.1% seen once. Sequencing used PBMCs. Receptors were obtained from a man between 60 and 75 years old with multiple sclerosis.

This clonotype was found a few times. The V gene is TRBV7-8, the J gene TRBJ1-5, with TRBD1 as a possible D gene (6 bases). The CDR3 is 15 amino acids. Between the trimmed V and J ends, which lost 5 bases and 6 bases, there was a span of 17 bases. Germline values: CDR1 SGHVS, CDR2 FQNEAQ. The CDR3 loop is CASSPQVGGGQPQHF. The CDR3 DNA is TGTGCCAGCAGCCCCCAGGTGGGGGGCGGTCAGCCCCAGCATTTT. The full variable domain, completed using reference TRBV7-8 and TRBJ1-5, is GAGVSQSPRYKVAKRGQDVALRCDPISGHVSLFWYQQALGQGPEFLTYFQNEAQLDKSGLPSDRFFAERPEGSVSTLKIQRTQQEDSAVYLCASSPQVGGGQPQHFGDGTRLSIL.

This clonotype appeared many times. DNA of the CDR3: TGTGCCAACCTCCCGGGACAGGGCGACGAGCAGTACTTC. It is translated as CANLPGQGDEQYF. This sequence joins TRBV28 and TRBJ2-7; TRBD1 aligns across 9 bases. V shed 10 bases, J shed 5 bases, and the junction held 9 bases outside the gene matches. In germline, CDR1 is MDHEN, CDR2 SYDVKM. The CDR3 consists of 13 residues.

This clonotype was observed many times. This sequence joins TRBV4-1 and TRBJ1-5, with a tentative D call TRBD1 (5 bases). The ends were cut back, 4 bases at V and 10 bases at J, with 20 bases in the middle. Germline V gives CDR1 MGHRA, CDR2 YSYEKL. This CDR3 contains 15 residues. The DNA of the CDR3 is TGCGCCAGCAGCCCGAAGCGGTGGGGTGGGGGACCCCAGCATTTT. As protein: CASSPKRWGGGPQHF.

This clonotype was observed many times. The CDR3 DNA is TGTGCCAGCAGCGTAAATAGAGGATCTGAAGCTTTCTTT. It encodes CASSVNRGSEAFF. The chain links TRBV9 to TRBJ1-1; D call uncertain. V was clipped by 1 base and J by 6 bases, with 10 bases between them. This CDR3 has 13 residues. Germline V lookup: CDR1 SGDLS, CDR2 YYNGEE. Based on the CDR3 plus reference TRBV9 and TRBJ1-1, the full variable domain is DSGVTQTPKHLITATGQRVTLRCSPRSGDLSVYWYQQSLDQGLQFLIQYYNGEERAKGNILERFSAQQFPDLHSELNLSSLELGDSALYFCASSVNRGSEAFFGQGTRLTVV.

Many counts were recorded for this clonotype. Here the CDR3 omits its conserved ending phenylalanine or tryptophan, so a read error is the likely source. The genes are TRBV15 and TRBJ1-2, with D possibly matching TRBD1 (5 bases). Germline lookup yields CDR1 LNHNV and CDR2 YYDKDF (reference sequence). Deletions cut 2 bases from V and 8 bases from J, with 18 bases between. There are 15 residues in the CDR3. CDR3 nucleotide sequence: TGTGCCACCAGCAGATCATGGGGGGTTGCGGAAGGCTACACCTGC. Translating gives CATSRSWGVAEGYTC.

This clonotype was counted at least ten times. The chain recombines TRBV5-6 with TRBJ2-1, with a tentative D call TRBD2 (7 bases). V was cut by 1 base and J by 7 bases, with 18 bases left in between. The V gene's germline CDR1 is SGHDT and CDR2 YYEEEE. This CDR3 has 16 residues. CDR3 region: CASSLFETGRGNEQFF. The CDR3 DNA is TGTGCCAGCAGCTTGTTCGAAACAGGGAGGGGGAATGAGCAGTTCTTC.

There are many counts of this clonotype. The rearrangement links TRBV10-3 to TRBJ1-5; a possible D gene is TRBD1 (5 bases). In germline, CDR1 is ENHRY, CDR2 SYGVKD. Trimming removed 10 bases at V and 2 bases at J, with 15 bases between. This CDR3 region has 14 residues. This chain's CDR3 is CATGTSEGNQPQHF. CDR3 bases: TGTGCCACCGGGACGTCGGAGGGCAATCAGCCCCAGCATTTT.

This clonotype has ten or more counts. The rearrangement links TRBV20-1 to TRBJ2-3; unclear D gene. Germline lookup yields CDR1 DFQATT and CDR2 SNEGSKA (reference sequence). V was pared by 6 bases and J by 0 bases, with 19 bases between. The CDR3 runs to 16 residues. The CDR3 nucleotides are TGCAGTGCCATTCTCCCAACGGAATCTAGCACAGATACGCAGTATTTT. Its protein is CSAILPTESSTDTQYF.

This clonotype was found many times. The DNA for the CDR3 is TGTGCCAGCAGCCGCCGGGAGGGCGGGGAGCTGTTTTTT. Protein: CASSRREGGELFF. V and J are TRBV2 and TRBJ2-2; 8 positions agree with TRBD2. The germline V gene encodes CDR1 SNHLY and CDR2 FYNNEI. This CDR3 has 13 residues. The ends lost 6 bases at V and 7 bases at J; junction bases unmatched: 4. Full variable domain (missing parts from reference TRBV2 and TRBJ2-2): EPEVTQTPSHQVTQMGQEVILRCVPISNHLYFYWYRQILGQKVEFLVSFYNNEISEKSEIFDDQFSVERPDGSNFTLKIRSTKLEDSAMYFCASSRREGGELFFGEGSRLTVL.

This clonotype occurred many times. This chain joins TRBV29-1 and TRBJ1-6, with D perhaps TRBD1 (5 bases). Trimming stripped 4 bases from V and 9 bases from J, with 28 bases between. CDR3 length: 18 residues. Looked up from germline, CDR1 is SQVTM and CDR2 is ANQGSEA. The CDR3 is CSVVQLWGLPGLPSPLHF. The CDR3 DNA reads TGCAGCGTTGTCCAACTCTGGGGGTTGCCGGGCCTCCCTTCACCCCTCCACTTT.

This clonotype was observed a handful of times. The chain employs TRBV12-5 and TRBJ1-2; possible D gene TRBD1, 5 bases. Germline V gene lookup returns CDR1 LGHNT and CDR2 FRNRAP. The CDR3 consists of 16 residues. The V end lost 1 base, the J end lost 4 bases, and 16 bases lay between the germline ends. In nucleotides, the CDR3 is TGTGCTAGTGGTTTGGGGGGGAGGGGCCCCGGCTATGGCTACACCTTC. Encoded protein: CASGLGGRGPGYGYTF.

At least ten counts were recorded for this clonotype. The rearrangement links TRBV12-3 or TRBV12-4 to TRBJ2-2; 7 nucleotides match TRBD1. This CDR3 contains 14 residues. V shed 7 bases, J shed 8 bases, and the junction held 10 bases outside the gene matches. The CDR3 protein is CASIGHRGSGELFF. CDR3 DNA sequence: TGTGCCAGCATAGGCCACAGGGGATCTGGGGAGCTGTTTTTT.

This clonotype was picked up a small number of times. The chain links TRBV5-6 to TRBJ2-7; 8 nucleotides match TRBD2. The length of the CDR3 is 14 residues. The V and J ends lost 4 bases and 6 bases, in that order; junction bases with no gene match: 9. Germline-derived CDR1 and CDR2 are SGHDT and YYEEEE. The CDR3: CASSPLAATSEQYF. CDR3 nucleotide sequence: TGTGCCAGCAGCCCACTAGCGGCTACTTCCGAGCAGTACTTC.

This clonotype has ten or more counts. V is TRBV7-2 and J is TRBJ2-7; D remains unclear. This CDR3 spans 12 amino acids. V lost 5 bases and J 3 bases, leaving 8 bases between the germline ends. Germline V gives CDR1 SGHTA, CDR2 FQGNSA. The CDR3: CASSPTVYEQYF. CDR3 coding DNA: TGTGCCAGCAGCCCAACCGTCTACGAGCAGTACTTC.

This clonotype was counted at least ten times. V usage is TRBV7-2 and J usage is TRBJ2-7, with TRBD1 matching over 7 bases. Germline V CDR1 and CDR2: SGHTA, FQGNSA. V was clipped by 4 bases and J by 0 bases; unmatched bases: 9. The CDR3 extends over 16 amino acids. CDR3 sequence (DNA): TGTGCCAGCAGCTCGCCCCGACAGGGTCTCTCCTACGAGCAGTACTTC. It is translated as CASSSPRQGLSYEQYF.

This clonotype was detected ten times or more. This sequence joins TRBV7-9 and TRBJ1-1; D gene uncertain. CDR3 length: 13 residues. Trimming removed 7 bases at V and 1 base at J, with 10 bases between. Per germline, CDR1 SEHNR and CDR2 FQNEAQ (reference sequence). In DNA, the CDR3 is TGTGCCAGCAACCTAGACGGGAACACTGAAGCTTTCTTT. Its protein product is CASNLDGNTEAFF.

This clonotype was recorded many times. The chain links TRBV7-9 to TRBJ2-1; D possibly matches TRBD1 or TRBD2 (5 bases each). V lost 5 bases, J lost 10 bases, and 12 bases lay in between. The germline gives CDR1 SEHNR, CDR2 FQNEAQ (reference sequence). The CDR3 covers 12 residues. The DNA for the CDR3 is TGTGCCAGCAGCAAGGGACCTCAGGAGCAGTTCTTC. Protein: CASSKGPQEQFF.

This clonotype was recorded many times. The DNA of the CDR3 is TGCGCCAGCAGTTACGGACAGGAATATGATACGCAGTATTTT. Encoded protein: CASSYGQEYDTQYF. The chain couples TRBV5-1 to TRBJ2-3; 7 nucleotides align to TRBD1. The CDR3 runs to 14 residues. Trimming removed 5 bases from V and 6 bases from J; junction bases left unmatched: 9. Germline V gene lookup returns CDR1 SGHRS and CDR2 YFSETQ. The variable domain in full, with the rest retrieved from reference TRBV5-1 and TRBJ2-3, is KAGVTQTPRYLIKTRGQQVTLSCSPISGHRSVSWYQQTPGQGLQFLFEYFSETQRNKGNFPGRFSGRQFSNSRSEMNVSTLELGDSALYLCASSYGQEYDTQYFGPGTRLTVL.

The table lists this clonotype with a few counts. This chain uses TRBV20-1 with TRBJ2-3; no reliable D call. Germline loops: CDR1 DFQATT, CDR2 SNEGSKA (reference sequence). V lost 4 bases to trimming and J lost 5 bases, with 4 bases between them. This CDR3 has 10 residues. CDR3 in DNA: TGCAGTGCTACTATAGATACGCAGTATTTT. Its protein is CSATIDTQYF.

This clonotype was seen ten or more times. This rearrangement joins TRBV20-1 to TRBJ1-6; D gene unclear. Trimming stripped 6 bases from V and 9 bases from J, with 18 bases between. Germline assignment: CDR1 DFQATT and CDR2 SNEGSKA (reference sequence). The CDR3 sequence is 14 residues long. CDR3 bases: TGCAGTGCAAATACGGAGGTTAAGGTTTCACCCCTCCACTTT. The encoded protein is CSANTEVKVSPLHF.